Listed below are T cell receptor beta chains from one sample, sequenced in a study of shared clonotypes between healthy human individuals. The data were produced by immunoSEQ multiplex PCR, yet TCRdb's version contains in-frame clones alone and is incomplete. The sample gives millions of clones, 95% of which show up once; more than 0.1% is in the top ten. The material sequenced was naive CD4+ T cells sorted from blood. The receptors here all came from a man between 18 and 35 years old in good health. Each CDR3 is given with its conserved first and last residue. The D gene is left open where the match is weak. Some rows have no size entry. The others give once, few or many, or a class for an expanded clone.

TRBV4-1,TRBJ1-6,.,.,TGCGCCGGCAGCCCGCCACTGAAAAGTAATTCACCCCTCCACTTT,CAGSPPLKSNSPLHF
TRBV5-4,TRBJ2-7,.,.,TGTGCCAGCAGCCGGCGAGGAGCCTACGAGCAGTACTTC,CASSRRGAYEQYF
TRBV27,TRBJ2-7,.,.,TGTGCCAGCAGACTTACTTCGGAGGCTACCTACGAGCAGTACTTC,CASRLTSEATYEQYF
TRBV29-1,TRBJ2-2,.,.,TGCAGCGTTGCACCACTGGGCACCGGGGAGCTGTTTTTT,CSVAPLGTGELFF
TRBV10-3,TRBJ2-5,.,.,TGTGCCATCACCTCCGCCGGGGCTGGAGGGACCCAGTACTTC,CAITSAGAGGTQYF
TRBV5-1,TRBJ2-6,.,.,TGCGCCAGCAGCTCCACTGTTAGACCCTCTGGGGCCAACGTCCTGACTTTC,CASSSTVRPSGANVLTF
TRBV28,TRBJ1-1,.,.,TGTGCCATCATGTTACCCGCTTACACTGAAGCTTTCTTT,CAIMLPAYTEAFF
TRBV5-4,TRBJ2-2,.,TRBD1,TGTGCCAGCAGCTTGGGACAGGGGTTAGGGGAGCTGTTTTTT,CASSLGQGLGELFF
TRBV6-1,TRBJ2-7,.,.,TGTGCCAGCAGTAGGGGTGAGGGTCGGGTCGGCGAGCAGTACTTC,CASSRGEGRVGEQYF
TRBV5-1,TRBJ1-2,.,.,TGCGCCAGCAGCTCGGACGTTAACTATGGCTACACCTTC,CASSSDVNYGYTF
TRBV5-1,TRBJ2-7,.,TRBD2,TGCGCCAGCAGCTGGGAGGGCTACGAGCAGTACTTC,CASSWEGYEQYF
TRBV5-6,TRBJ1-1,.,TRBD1,TGTGCCAGCAGTCTCGGACAGGGGGTGATGAACACTGAAGCTTTCTTT,CASSLGQGVMNTEAFF
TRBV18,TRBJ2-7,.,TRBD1,TGTGCCAGCTCACCCCCTTGGGCAGGGGGCTACGAGCAGTACTTC,CASSPPWAGGYEQYF
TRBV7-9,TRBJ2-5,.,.,TGTGCCAGCAGACAGGACTCAGAGACCCAGTACTTC,CASRQDSETQYF
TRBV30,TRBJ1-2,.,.,TGTGCCTGGAGTGTTGGGGTGAACTATGGCTACACCTTC,CAWSVGVNYGYTF
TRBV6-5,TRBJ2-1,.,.,TGTGCCAGCAGTCTCGACGGAGTCTACAATGAGCAGTTCTTC,CASSLDGVYNEQFF
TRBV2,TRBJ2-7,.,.,TGTGCCAGCGGAGGTGAACAGGGATTTGGCGAGCAGTACTTC,CASGGEQGFGEQYF
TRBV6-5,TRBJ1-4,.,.,TGTGCCAGCCGGGCGGTGACTGAAAAACTGTTTTTT,CASRAVTEKLFF
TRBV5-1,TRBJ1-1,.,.,TGCGCCAGCAGCTTGGTAACGGGGGCGGCTGAAGCTTTCTTT,CASSLVTGAAEAFF
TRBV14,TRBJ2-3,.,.,TGTGCCAGCAGCCAAGACGTTTCCATCCCTGCAGATACGCAGTATTTT,CASSQDVSIPADTQYF
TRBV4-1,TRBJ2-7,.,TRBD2,TGCGCCAGCAGCCAAGTTGCTAGCGGGACCTACTACGAGCAGTACTTC,CASSQVASGTYYEQYF
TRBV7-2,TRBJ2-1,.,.,TGTGCCAGCAGCCGAAACAGGGTTCAGTTCTTC,CASSRNRVQFF
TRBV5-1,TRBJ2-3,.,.,TGCGCCAGCAGTTCCCCTTCCCTCACAGATACGCAGTATTTT,CASSSPSLTDTQYF
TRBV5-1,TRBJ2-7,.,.,TGCGCCAGCAGCAAGGCGGGGCCTTCCTACGAGCAGTACTTC,CASSKAGPSYEQYF
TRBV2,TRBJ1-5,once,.,TGTGCCAGCAGCCGGGGCCTCAATCAGCCCCAGCATTTT,CASSRGLNQPQHF
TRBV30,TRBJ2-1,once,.,TGTGCCTGGGGGGGACACTCCTACAATGAGCAGTTCTTC,CAWGGHSYNEQFF
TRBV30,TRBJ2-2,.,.,TGTGCCTGGAGTGGATACAGGCCGAACACCGGGGAGCTGTTTTTT,CAWSGYRPNTGELFF
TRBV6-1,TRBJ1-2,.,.,TGTGCCAGCAGTGAACCCCTCTACACTGGGGACTATGGCTACACCTTC,CASSEPLYTGDYGYTF
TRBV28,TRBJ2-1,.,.,TGTGCCAGCAGCCTGCCGACCGGGAGAGGCAATGAGCAGTTCTTC,CASSLPTGRGNEQFF
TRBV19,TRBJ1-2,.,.,TGTGCCAGTAGTACCCCCGAGACAGGCTTCTATGGCTACACCTTC,CASSTPETGFYGYTF